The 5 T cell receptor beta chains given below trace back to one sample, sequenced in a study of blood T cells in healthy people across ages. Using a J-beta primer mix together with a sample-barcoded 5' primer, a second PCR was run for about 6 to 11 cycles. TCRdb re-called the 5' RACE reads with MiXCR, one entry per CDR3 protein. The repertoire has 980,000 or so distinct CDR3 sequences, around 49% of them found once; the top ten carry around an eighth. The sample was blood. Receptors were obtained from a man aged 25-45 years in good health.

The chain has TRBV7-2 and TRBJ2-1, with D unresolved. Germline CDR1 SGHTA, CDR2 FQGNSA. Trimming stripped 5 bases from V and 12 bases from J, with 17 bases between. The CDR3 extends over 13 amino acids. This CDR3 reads CASSGDSRLAQFF. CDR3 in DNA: TGTGCCAGCAGCGGGGATTCTCGTCTCGCGCAGTTCTTC. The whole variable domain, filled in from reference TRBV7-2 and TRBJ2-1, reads GAGVSQSPSNKVTEKGKDVELRCDPISGHTALYWYRQSLGQGLEFLIYFQGNSAPDKSGLPSDRFSAERTGGSVSTLTIQRTQQEDSAVYLCASSGDSRLAQFFGPGTRLTVL.

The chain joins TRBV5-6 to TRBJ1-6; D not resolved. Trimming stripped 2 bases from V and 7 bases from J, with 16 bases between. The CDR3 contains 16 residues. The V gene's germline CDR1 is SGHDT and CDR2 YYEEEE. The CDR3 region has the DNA TGTGCCAGCAGCTTTGTTCAGGACGGGCGGAATTCACCCCTCCACTTT. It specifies CASSFVQDGRNSPLHF.

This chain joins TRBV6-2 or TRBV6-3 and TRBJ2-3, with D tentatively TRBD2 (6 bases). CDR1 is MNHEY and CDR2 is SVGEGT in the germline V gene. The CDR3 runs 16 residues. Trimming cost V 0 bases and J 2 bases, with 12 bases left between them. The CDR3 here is CASSYSPQRVTDTQYF. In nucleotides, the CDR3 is TGTGCCAGCAGTTACTCCCCACAGCGGGTCACAGATACGCAGTATTTT.

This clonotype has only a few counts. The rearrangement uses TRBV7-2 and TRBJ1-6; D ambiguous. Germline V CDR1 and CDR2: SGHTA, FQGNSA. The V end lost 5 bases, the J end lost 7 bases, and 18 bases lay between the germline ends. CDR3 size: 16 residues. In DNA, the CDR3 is TGTGCCAGCAGCCCACGGACGGGTTCGGCAAATTCACCCCTCCACTTT. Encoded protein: CASSPRTGSANSPLHF.

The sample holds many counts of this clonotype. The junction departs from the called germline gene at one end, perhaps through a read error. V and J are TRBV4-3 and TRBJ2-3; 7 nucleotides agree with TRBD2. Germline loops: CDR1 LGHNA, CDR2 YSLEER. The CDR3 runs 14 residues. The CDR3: CASSRLAGTDTQYF. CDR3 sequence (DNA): TGTGCCAGCAGTAGACTAGCAGGAACAGATACGCAGTATTTT.